These 19 T cell receptor beta chains were all obtained from the same sample, sequenced in a study of blood T cell repertoires in COVID-19. Produced via immunoSEQ multiplex PCR; TCRdb's table is partial and in-frame only. The table records some 250,000 clones, around 89% of them present only once. The sequenced sample was PBMCs or T cells enriched from blood (not recorded which). These receptors were taken from a man between 35 and 55 years old who had recovered from COVID-19.

The chain is built from TRBV7-2 and TRBJ2-6, with D perhaps TRBD2 (7 bases). The CDR3 covers 14 residues. Trimming took 9 bases from V and 0 from J, leaving 9 bases between them. Per the germline V gene, CDR1 is SGHTA and CDR2 is FQGNSA. For the CDR3, the DNA is TGTGCCAGAGGGGGGGGCTCTGGGGCCAACGTCCTGACTTTC. It codes for CARGGGSGANVLTF.

J is TRBJ2-3 and V is TRBV19; tentative D call: TRBD1 (6 bases). CDR1 LNHDA and CDR2 SQIVND come from the germline V gene (reference sequence). Trimming took 4 bases from V and 4 from J, leaving 18 bases between them. This CDR3 spans 16 amino acids. The DNA of the CDR3 is TGTGCCAGTAGTAGCGAACAGGGATTTGTTCCAGATACGCAGTATTTT. Residues: CASSSEQGFVPDTQYF.

The chain couples TRBV24-1 to TRBJ1-3; TRBD1 agrees at 8 bases. V was pared by 0 bases and J by 3 bases, with 9 bases of the junction left unmatched. This CDR3 comprises 18 residues. Germline V CDR1 and CDR2: KGHDR, SFDVKD. CDR3 loop: CATSDLLRGQRFGNTIYF. CDR3 coding DNA: TGTGCCACCAGTGATTTGCTCAGGGGGCAGCGGTTTGGAAACACCATATATTTT.

The CDR3, as DNA: TGCGCCAGCAGCCAAGGGACAGGGGGAAACTATGGCTACACCTTC. Its protein is CASSQGTGGNYGYTF. J is TRBJ1-2 and V is TRBV4-1, with 10 bases lining up with TRBD1. This CDR3 region has 15 residues. Germline V gives CDR1 MGHRA, CDR2 YSYEKL. Germline trimming cut 1 base from V and 2 bases from J; bases unmatched to any gene: 1.

The rearrangement links TRBV5-5 to TRBJ2-1, with TRBD2 as a possible D gene (6 bases). V shed 4 bases and J shed 4 bases, with 12 bases lying between them. The length of the CDR3 is 14 residues. Looked up from germline, CDR1 is SGHKS and CDR2 is YYEKEE (reference sequence). In DNA form, the CDR3 reads TGTGCCAGCAGCAGAAATGGGGGGTACAATGAGCAGTTCTTC. Amino acids: CASSRNGGYNEQFF.

The V call is TRBV9, the J call TRBJ1-5; the match to TRBD1 covers 7 bases. Germline V gene lookup returns CDR1 SGDLS and CDR2 YYNGEE. Trimming at V came to 0 bases and at J to 0 bases, leaving 6 bases not matched to a gene. There are 17 residues in the CDR3. CDR3 region: CASSVGDRLYSNQPQHF. The CDR3 DNA follows: TGTGCCAGCAGCGTAGGGGACAGATTATATAGCAATCAGCCCCAGCATTTT.

The chain joins TRBV9 to TRBJ1-6, with D perhaps TRBD1 (5 bases). Trimming stripped 1 base from V and 5 bases from J, with 10 bases between. Per the germline V gene, CDR1 is SGDLS and CDR2 is YYNGEE. The CDR3 contains 15 residues. The DNA of the CDR3 is TGTGCCAGCAGCGTAACGGGGGTCGATAATTCACCCCTCCACTTT. Translating gives CASSVTGVDNSPLHF. The full variable domain, in which reference TRBV9 and TRBJ1-6 provide the parts outside the CDR3, is DSGVTQTPKHLITATGQRVTLRCSPRSGDLSVYWYQQSLDQGLQFLIQYYNGEERAKGNILERFSAQQFPDLHSELNLSSLELGDSALYFCASSVTGVDNSPLHFGNGTRLTVT.

This chain uses TRBV7-8 with TRBJ1-6, with unresolved D. Trimming took 3 bases from V and 1 from J, leaving 16 bases between them. The CDR3 is made up of 18 amino acids. The germline V gene has CDR1 SGHVS and CDR2 FQNEAQ. CDR3 protein: CASSFELGRGSYNSPLHF. In DNA form, the CDR3 reads TGTGCCAGCAGCTTCGAGTTGGGTCGGGGATCCTATAATTCACCCCTCCACTTT.

This chain joins TRBV4-1 and TRBJ1-1, with TRBD1 as a possible D gene (5 bases). Trimming shortened V by 1 base and J by 2 bases, and 11 bases separated the two germline ends. Germline CDR1 is MGHRA and CDR2 is YSYEKL. CDR3 length: 15 residues. CDR3 bases: TGCGCCAGCAGCCAAGTGCTCAGGACAAACACTGAAGCTTTCTTT. Encoded protein: CASSQVLRTNTEAFF.

The chain employs TRBV27 and TRBJ2-1; D gene ambiguous. Per the germline V gene, CDR1 is MNHEY and CDR2 is SMNVEV (reference sequence). This CDR3 is 14 amino acids long. Trimming took off 6 bases at V and 4 bases at J, with 13 bases between the two ends. CDR3 nucleotide sequence: TGTGCCAGCAGGCTAGGTAATCCGTACAATGAGCAGTTCTTC. Translated: CASRLGNPYNEQFF.

The chain joins TRBV4-1 to TRBJ2-5; 10 nucleotides agree with TRBD2. From germline, CDR1 is MGHRA and CDR2 YSYEKL. The V and J ends lost 3 bases and 7 bases, in that order; junction bases with no gene match: 8. CDR3 length: 15 amino acids. The CDR3 region has the DNA TGCGCCAGCAGCCAGAGTAGCGGGGGGCTTGCGACCCAGTACTTC. It encodes CASSQSSGGLATQYF.

This clone was counted once. The gene calls are TRBV3-1 (or the pseudogene TRBV3-2) and TRBJ1-4; 9 nucleotides line up with TRBD1. Looked up from germline, CDR1 is LGHDT and CDR2 is YNNKEL (reference sequence). Trimming at V came to 1 base and at J to 4 bases, leaving 7 bases not matched to a gene. The CDR3 spans 17 residues. CDR3 in DNA: TGTGCCAGCAGCCAAGGGAACAGGGGGCCCGGTAATGAAAAACTGTTTTTT. This gives the protein CASSQGNRGPGNEKLFF.

This chain uses TRBV2 with TRBJ1-5; 7 nucleotides align to TRBD1. Germline V lookup: CDR1 SNHLY, CDR2 FYNNEI. This CDR3 region has 14 residues. V lost 7 bases and J lost 6; bases outside the gene matches: 9. CDR3 nucleotide sequence: TGTGCCAGCACCGGAGACAGGGTTTCTCAGCCCCAGCATTTT. This codes for CASTGDRVSQPQHF.

The chain employs TRBV5-1 and TRBJ2-5, with 12 bases fitting TRBD2. This CDR3 contains 17 residues. Germline V gene sequence: CDR1 SGHRS, CDR2 YFSETQ. Trimming removed 4 bases from V and 1 base from J; junction bases left unmatched: 8. The CDR3 reads CASSPDLLAGGQETQYF. CDR3 in DNA: TGCGCCAGCAGCCCGGACCTACTAGCGGGGGGCCAAGAGACCCAGTACTTC.

The chain is built from TRBV28 and TRBJ1-5, with a possible D match to TRBD1 (5 bases). Germline-derived CDR1 and CDR2 are MDHEN and SYDVKM. V lost 7 bases, J lost 7 bases, and 17 bases lay in between. The CDR3 covers 14 residues. The CDR3 is CASTLRWGGQPQHF. Written as DNA, the CDR3 is TGTGCCAGCACCCTTCGGTGGGGCGGCCAGCCCCAGCATTTT. The variable domain in full, with the rest retrieved from reference TRBV28 and TRBJ1-5, is DVKVTQSSRYLVKRTGEKVFLECVQDMDHENMFWYRQDPGLGLRLIYFSYDVKMKEKGDIPEGYSVSREKKERFSLILESASTNQTSMYLCASTLRWGGQPQHFGDGTRLSIL.

The genes are TRBV14 and TRBJ2-1, with a possible D match to TRBD2 (6 bases). Between the trimmed V and J ends, which lost 4 bases and 8 bases, there was a span of 18 bases. Germline V gene lookup returns CDR1 SGHDN and CDR2 FVKESK. The CDR3 loop spans 15 amino acids. CDR3 sequence: CASSRGTSDWDEQFF. CDR3 sequence (DNA): TGTGCCAGCAGCCGCGGGACTTCAGATTGGGATGAGCAGTTCTTC.

This clone has only a few counts. The chain joins TRBV4-2 to TRBJ2-5, with 13 nucleotides matching TRBD2. Trimming at V came to 0 bases and at J to 1 base, leaving 8 bases not matched to a gene. Germline V CDR1 and CDR2: LGHNA, YNFKEQ. This CDR3 is built from 19 residues. CDR3 loop: CASSQELTSGRAPQETQYF. In DNA form, the CDR3 reads TGTGCCAGCAGCCAAGAACTAACTAGCGGGAGGGCCCCCCAAGAGACCCAGTACTTC.

V gene TRBV18 combines with J gene TRBJ2-7, with a weak D call TRBD1 (5 bases). Per germline, CDR1 KGHSH and CDR2 LQKENI. V was cut by 6 bases and J by 2 bases, with 11 bases left in between. The CDR3 is made up of 13 amino acids. As DNA, the CDR3 is TGTGCCAGCTCCCGAGGACAAACCTACGAGCAGTACTTC. This gives the protein CASSRGQTYEQYF.

This clone turned up a few times. This CDR3 is also generated by other DNA sequences in the sample. The chain combines TRBV9 with TRBJ2-7, with unresolved D. This CDR3 region has 12 residues. Germline V gene lookup returns CDR1 SGDLS and CDR2 YYNGEE. V was cut by 4 bases and J by 1 base, with 6 bases left in between. The CDR3 coding sequence is TGTGCCAGCAGCCCCGGTTCCTACGAGCAGTACTTC. It encodes CASSPGSYEQYF.